The text below deals with one T cell receptor beta chain. One entry per CDR3 protein, called by TCRdb with MiXCR from the RT-PCR reads. Here the sample spans about 700,000 distinct CDR3 sequences, 14% being singletons. J was trimmed by 2 bases and V by 7 bases; bases with no gene match: 11. Germline V gene data show CDR1 as MNHEY and CDR2 as SMNVEV (reference sequence). The CDR3 extends over 17 amino acids. The chain is built from TRBV27 and TRBJ1-2; 12 bases line up with TRBD1. The specimen was memory CD4+ T cells from blood. The clonotype was recovered from a female donor in good health, serving as a healthy control. CDR3 bases: TGTGCCAGCACTCCATACAGGGACAGGGGGCAAAACTATGGCTACACCTTC. Its protein product is CASTPYRDRGQNYGYTF.